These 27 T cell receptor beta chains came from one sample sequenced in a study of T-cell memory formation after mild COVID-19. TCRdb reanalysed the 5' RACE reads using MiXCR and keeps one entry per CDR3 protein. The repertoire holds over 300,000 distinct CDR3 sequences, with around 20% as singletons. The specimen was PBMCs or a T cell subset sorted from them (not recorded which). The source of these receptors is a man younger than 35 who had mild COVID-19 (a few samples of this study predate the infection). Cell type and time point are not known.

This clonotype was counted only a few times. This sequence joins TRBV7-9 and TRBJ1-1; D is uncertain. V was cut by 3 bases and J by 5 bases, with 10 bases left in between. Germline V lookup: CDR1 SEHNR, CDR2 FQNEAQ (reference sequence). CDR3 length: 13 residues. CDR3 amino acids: CASSFKGGTEAFF. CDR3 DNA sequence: TGTGCCAGCAGCTTTAAGGGAGGGACTGAAGCTTTCTTT.

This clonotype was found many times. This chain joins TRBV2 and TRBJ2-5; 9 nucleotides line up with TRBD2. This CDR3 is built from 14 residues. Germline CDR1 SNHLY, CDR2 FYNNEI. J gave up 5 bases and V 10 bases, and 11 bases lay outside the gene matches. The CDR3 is CATTPGLASETQYF. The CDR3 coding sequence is TGTGCCACCACCCCGGGACTAGCTTCGGAGACCCAGTACTTC.

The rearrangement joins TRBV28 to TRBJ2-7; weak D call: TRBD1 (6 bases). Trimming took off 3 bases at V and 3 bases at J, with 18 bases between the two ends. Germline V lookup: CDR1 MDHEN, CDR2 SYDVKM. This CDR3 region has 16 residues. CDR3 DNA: TGTGCCAGCAGTTTCCCGCCACCCCGGGACAACTACGAGCAGTACGTC. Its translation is CASSFPPPRDNYEQYV.

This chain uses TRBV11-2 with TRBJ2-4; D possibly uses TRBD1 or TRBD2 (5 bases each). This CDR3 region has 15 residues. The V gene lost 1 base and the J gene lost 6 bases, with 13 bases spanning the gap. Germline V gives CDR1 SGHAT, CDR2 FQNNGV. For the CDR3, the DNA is TGTGCCAGCAGCTTAGGGGGACGTGGGAGAAACATTCAGTACTTC. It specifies CASSLGGRGRNIQYF. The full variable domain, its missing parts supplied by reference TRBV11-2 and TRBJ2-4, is EAGVAQSPRYKIIEKRQSVAFWCNPISGHATLYWYQQILGQGPKLLIQFQNNGVVDDSQLPKDRFSAERLKGVDSTLKIQPAKLEDSAVYLCASSLGGRGRNIQYFGAGTRLSVL.

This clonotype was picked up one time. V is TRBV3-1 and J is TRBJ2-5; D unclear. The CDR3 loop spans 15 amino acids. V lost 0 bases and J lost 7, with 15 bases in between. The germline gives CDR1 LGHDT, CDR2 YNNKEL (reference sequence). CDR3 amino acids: CASSQDTGPLGTQYF. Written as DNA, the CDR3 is TGTGCCAGCAGCCAAGATACGGGCCCCCTCGGGACCCAGTACTTC.

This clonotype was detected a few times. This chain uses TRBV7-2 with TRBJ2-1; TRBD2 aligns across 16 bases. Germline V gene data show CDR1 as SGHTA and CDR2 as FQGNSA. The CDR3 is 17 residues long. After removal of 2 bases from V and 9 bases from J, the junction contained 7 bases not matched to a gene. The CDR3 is CASSLLGTSGGAFEQFF. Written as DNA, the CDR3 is TGTGCCAGCAGCTTACTGGGGACTAGCGGGGGGGCTTTTGAGCAGTTCTTC.

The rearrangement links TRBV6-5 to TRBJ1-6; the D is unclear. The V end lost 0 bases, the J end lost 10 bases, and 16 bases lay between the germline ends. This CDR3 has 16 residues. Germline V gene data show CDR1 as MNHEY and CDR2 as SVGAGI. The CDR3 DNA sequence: TGTGCCAGCAGTTACTCGTGGTCCTCCAAGCCATCACCCCTCCACTTT. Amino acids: CASSYSWSSKPSPLHF.

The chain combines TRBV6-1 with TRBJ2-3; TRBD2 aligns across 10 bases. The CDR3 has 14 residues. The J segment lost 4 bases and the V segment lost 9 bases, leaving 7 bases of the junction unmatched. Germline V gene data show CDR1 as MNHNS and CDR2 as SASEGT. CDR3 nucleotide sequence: TGTGCCAGTCTCAGCGGGGGGGCCCCAGATACGCAGTATTTT. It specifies CASLSGGAPDTQYF.

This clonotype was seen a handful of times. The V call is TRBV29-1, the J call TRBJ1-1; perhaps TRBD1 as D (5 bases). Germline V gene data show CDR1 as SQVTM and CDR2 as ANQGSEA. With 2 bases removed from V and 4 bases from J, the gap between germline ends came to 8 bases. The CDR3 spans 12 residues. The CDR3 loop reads CSVEWGVTEAFF. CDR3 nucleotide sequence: TGCAGCGTTGAATGGGGCGTCACTGAAGCTTTCTTT.

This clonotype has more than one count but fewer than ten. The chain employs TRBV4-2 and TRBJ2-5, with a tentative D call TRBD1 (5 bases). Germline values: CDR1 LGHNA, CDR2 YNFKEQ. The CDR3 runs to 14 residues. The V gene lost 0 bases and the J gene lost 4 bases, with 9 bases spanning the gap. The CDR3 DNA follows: TGTGCCAGCAGCCAAGAAGGGGCATCAGAGACCCAGTACTTC. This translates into CASSQEGASETQYF.

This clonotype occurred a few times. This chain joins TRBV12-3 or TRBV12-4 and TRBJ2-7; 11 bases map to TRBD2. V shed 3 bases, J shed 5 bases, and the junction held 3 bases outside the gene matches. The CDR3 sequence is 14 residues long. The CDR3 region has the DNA TGTGCCAGCAGTTTTAGCGGGGGGGCCGACGAGCAGTACTTC. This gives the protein CASSFSGGADEQYF.

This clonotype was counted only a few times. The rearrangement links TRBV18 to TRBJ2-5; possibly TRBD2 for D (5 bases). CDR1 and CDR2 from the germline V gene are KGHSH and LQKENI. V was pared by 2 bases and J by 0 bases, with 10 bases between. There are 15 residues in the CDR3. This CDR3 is CASSPRTVYQETQYF. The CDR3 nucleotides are TGTGCCAGCTCACCAAGGACTGTGTACCAAGAGACCCAGTACTTC.

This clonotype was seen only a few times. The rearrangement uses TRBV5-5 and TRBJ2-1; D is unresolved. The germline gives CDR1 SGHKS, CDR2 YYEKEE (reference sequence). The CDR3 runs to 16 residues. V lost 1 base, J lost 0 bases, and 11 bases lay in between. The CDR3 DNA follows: TGTGCCAGCAGCTTGCAGGTCACGAGCTCCTACAATGAGCAGTTCTTC. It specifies CASSLQVTSSYNEQFF.

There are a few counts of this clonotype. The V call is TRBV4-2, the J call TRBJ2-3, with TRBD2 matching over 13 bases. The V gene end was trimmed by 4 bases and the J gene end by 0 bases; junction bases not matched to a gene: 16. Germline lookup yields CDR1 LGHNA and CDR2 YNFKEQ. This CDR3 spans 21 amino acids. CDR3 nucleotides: TGTGCCAGCAGCCCCTCCCCCTCCCGACTAGCGGGGGGCCCTAGCACAGATACGCAGTATTTT. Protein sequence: CASSPSPSRLAGGPSTDTQYF.

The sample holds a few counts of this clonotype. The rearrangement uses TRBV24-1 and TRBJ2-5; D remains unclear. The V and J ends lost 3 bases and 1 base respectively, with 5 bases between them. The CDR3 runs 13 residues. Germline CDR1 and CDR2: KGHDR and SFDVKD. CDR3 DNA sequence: TGTGCCACCAGTGATGGGCCCCAAGAGACCCAGTACTTC. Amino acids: CATSDGPQETQYF.

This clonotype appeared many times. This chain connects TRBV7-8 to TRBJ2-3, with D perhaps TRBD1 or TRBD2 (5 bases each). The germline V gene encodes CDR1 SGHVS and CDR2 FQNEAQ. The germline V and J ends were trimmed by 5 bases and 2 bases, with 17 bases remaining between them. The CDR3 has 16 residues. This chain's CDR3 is CASSPRAGRPTDTQYF. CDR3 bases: TGTGCCAGCAGCCCCAGGGCGGGCAGGCCCACAGATACGCAGTATTTT.

In DNA, the CDR3 is TGCGCCAGCAGCCAGGCCCCCGGGACGAGGGATACCGGGGAGCTGTTTTTT. It encodes CASSQAPGTRDTGELFF. V is TRBV4-3 and J is TRBJ2-2, with D tentatively TRBD1 or TRBD2 (5 bases each). Trimming cost V 3 bases and J 5 bases, with 19 bases left between them. The CDR3 sequence is 17 residues long. Germline V gene lookup returns CDR1 LGHNA and CDR2 YSLEER.

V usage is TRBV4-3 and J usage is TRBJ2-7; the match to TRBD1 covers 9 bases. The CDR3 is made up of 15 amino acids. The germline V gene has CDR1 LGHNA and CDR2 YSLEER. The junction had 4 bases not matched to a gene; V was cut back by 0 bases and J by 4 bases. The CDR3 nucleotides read TGCGCCAGCAGCCAAGATACAGGGGGCTGGTACGAGCAGTACTTC. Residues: CASSQDTGGWYEQYF.

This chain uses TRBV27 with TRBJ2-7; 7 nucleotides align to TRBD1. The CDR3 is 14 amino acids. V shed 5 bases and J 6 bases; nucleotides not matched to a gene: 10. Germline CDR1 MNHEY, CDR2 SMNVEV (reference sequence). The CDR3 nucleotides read TGTGCCAGCAGTCCTAGGACAGGAGCCCTCGAGCAGTACTTC. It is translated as CASSPRTGALEQYF.

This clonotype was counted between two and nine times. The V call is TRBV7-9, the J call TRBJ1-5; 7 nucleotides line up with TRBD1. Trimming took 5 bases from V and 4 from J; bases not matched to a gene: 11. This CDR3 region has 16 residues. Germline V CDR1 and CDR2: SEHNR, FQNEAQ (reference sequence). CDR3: CASSQGGRGNNQPQHF. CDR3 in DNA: TGTGCCAGCAGCCAGGGGGGGCGAGGGAATAATCAGCCCCAGCATTTT.

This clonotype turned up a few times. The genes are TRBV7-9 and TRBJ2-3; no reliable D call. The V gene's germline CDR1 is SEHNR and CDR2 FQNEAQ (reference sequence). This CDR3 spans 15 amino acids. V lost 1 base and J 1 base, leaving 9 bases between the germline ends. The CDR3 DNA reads TGTGCCAGCAGCTTAGGCGCAGTGGGCACAGATACGCAGTATTTT. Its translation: CASSLGAVGTDTQYF. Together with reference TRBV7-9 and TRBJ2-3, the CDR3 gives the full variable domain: DTGVSQNPRHKITKRGQNVTFRCDPISEHNRLYWYRQTLGQGPEFLTYFQNEAQLEKSRLLSDRFSAERPKGSFSTLEIQRTEQGDSAMYLCASSLGAVGTDTQYFGPGTRLTVL.

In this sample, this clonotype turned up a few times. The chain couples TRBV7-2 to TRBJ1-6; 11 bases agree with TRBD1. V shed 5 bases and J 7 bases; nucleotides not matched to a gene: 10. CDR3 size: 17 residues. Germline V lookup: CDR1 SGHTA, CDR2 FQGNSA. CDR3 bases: TGTGCCAGCAGCGGTGGGACAGGGGGGCTTCAGAATTCACCCCTCCACTTT. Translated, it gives CASSGGTGGLQNSPLHF.

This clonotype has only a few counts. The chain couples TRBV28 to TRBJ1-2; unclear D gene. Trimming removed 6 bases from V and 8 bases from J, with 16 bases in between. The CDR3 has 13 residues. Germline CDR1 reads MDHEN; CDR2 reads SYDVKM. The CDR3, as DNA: TGTGCCAGCAGCTATGGACCAGCTCGGGGCTACACCTTC. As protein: CASSYGPARGYTF.

In nucleotides, the CDR3 is TGTGCCAGCAGTGTCGCGGGAAAAAGCAATCAGCCCCAGCATTTT. Its protein is CASSVAGKSNQPQHF. The chain employs TRBV6-5 and TRBJ1-5, with unresolved D. Trimming pared 5 bases from V and 1 base from J, leaving 12 bases between. The germline V gene encodes CDR1 MNHEY and CDR2 SVGAGI. The CDR3 spans 15 residues.

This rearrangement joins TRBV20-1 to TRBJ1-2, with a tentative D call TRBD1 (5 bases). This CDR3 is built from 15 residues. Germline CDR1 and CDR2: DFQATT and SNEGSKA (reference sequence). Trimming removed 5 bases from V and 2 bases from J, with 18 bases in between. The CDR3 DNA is TGCAGTGCTCCAGGGATCGGCAGGTTCAACTATGGCTACACCTTC. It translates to CSAPGIGRFNYGYTF.

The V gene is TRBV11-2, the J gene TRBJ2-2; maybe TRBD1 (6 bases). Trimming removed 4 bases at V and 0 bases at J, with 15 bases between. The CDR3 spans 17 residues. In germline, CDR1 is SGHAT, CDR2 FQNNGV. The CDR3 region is CASSSWTEWANTGELFF. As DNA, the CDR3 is TGTGCCAGCAGCTCATGGACAGAGTGGGCGAACACCGGGGAGCTGTTTTTT. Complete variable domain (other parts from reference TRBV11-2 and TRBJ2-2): EAGVAQSPRYKIIEKRQSVAFWCNPISGHATLYWYQQILGQGPKLLIQFQNNGVVDDSQLPKDRFSAERLKGVDSTLKIQPAKLEDSAVYLCASSSWTEWANTGELFFGEGSRLTVL.

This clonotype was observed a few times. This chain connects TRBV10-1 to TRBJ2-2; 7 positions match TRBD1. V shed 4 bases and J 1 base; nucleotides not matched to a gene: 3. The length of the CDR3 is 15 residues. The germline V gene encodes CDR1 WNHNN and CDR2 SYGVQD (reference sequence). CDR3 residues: CASSARQGNTGELFF. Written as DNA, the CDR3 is TGCGCCAGCAGTGCTAGACAGGGGAACACCGGGGAGCTGTTTTTT.